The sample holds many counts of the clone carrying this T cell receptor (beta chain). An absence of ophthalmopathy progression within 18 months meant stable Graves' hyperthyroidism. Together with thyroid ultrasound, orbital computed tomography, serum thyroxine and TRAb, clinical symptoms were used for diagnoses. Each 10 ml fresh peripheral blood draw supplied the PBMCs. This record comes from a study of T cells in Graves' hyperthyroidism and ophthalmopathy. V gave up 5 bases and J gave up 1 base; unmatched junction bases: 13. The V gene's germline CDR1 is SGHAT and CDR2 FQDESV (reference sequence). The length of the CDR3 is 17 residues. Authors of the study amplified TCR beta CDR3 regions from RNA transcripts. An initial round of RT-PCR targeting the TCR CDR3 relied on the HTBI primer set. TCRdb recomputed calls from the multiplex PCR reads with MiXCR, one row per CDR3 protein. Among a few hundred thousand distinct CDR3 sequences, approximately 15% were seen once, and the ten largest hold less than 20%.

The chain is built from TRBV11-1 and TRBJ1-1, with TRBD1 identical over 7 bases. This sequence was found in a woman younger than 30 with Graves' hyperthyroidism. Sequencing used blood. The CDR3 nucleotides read TGTGCCAGCAGCCTTAGCTTCGGTACAGGGGAGAACACTGAAGCTTTCTTT. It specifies CASSLSFGTGENTEAFF. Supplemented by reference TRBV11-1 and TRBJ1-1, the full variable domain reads EAEVAQSPRYKITEKSQAVAFWCDPISGHATLYWYRQILGQGPELLVQFQDESVVDDSQLPKDRFSAERLKGVDSTLKIQPAELGDSAMYLCASSLSFGTGENTEAFFGQGTRLTVV.